This record covers a single T cell receptor beta chain. Its antigen is unknown. PCR involved 60 Vbeta and 13 Jbeta primers. Assay used: immunoSEQ multiplex PCR; TCRdb lists only in-frame clones, some missing. The table has over 110,000 clones, 75% to 85% seen once. The entry originates in a study of cytomegalovirus exposure and HLA in healthy donors. Study-wide results and caveats: Later on, an analysis showed TCR association rates differing by HLA locus, with DRB1 the most and HLA-C the fewest. Equally common other TCR beta chains were less clonally expanded than HLA-associated ones, a later analysis found.

Donors had nominal health at sampling but likely had unrecorded immune exposures. Germline CDR1 reads SGHTA; CDR2 reads FQGNSA. Unmatched junction bases numbered 14, after V lost 5 bases and J lost 6 bases. This CDR3 region has 18 residues. The receptor was isolated from a woman between 18 and 29 years old in good health and CMV-seropositive. The chain employs TRBV7-2 and TRBJ2-2; 11 bases are a match to TRBD2. The sample comprised PBMCs. CDR3 coding DNA: TGTGCCAGCAGCAAAACGCCTAGCGGGGGGATGATCCCCGGGGAGCTGTTTTTT. Its translation: CASSKTPSGGMIPGELFF.